The sequence of this TCR beta chain was determined in a study of OX40 agonist ivuxolimab in advanced cancers. At the level of the study: Administration of intravenous ivuxolimab to patients occurred every 2 weeks at 0.01 to 10 mg/kg. Findings and caveats of the study: Doses of 0.1 to 3.0 mg/kg were accompanied by clonal expansion of CD4+ and CD8+ blood T cells by week 6. Part of the nonresponder group also had normalized T-cell clonal expansion that was low. Relatively little clonal expansion, among the lowest observed, appeared in partial responders at 0.1-3.0 mg/kg.

Sequencing was performed with immunoSEQ multiplex PCR; in TCRdb, only in-frame clones are kept and a portion is missing. The data hold approximately 94,000 clones, with roughly 90% observed a single time. The CDR3 runs 13 residues. CDR1 and CDR2 (germline): LGHNA, YSLEER. The V gene end was trimmed by 4 bases and the J gene end by 8 bases; junction bases not matched to a gene: 5. Worth noting for this clone: What it binds is not known.

The receptor was isolated from an adult with an advanced solid tumor such as melanoma, head and neck, liver or kidney cancer. V usage is TRBV4-3 and J usage is TRBJ1-2; TRBD1 agrees at 9 bases. The starting material was CD4+ or CD8+ T cells sorted from blood, obtained in a trial of the OX40 agonist ivuxolimab. The CDR3 sequence is CASSPQGARGYTF. CDR3 bases: TGCGCCAGCAGCCCACAGGGGGCGCGGGGCTACACCTTC.